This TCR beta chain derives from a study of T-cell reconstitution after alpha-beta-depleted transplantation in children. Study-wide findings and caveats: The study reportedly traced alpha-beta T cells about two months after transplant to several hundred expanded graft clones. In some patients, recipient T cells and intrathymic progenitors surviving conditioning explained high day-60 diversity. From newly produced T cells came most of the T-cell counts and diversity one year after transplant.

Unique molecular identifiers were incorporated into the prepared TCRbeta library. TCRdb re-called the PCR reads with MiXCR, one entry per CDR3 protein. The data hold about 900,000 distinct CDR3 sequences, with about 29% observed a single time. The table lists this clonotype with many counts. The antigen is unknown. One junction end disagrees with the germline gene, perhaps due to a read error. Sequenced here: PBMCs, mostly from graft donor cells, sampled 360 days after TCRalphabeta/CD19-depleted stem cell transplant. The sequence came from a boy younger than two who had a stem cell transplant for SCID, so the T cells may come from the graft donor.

The CDR3 reads CASSQVGYNEQFF. As DNA, the CDR3 is TGCGCCAGCAGCCAGGTGGGGTACAATGAGCAGTTCTTC. The genes are TRBV4-2 and TRBJ2-1; D is uncertain. The germline V gene encodes CDR1 LGHNA and CDR2 YNFKEQ. The CDR3 length is 13 residues.